This T cell receptor beta chain originates from a study of monozygotic twins with inflammatory bowel disease. Input per TCR library consisted of about 3.5 ug of total RNA. Reanalyzing the 5' RACE reads, TCRdb keeps one entry per CDR3 protein, without DNA. With 40,000 to 45,000 distinct CDR3 sequences in the sample, the ten largest clones hold about 4.9%. Per the germline V gene, CDR1 is SGHNT and CDR2 is YYREEE (reference sequence). This CDR3 comprises 16 residues. The sample taken for sequencing was blood. The gene calls are TRBV5-4 and TRBJ2-1; TCRdb proposes TRBD2, but this gene call is untestable without DNA. This sequence originates from a human donor with ulcerative colitis or Crohn's disease, or a healthy co-twin of an affected twin (not recorded which). The CDR3 reads CASSLESRGMRNEQFF.